The 5 T cell receptor beta chains in this list originate from one sample, sequenced in a study of molecular identifiers for immune sequencing clone quantification. TCRdb re-called the PCR reads through MiXCR, storing one row per CDR3 protein. The table has 350,000 or so distinct CDR3 sequences, about a fifth seen once. Sequenced material: naive CD8+ T cells from blood, with Jurkat cell RNA spiked in. The sample's subset: FACS-sorted CD8+CD4-CCR7+CD45RA+ naive T cells. These TCRs come from a human donor in good health. Some libraries in this study had Jurkat cell RNA spiked in.

The chain carries TRBV6-2 or TRBV6-3 and TRBJ2-1; 8 nucleotides agree with TRBD2. The germline V gene encodes CDR1 MNHEY and CDR2 SVGEGT. V gave up 2 bases and J gave up 8 bases; unmatched junction bases: 11. The CDR3 is 16 residues long. The CDR3 coding sequence is TGTGCCAGCAGTTACGTCGAGACTAGCGCCTTCTATGAGCAGTTCTTC. It specifies CASSYVETSAFYEQFF.

This clonotype showed up many times. The chain has TRBV28 and TRBJ2-3; weak D call: TRBD2 (6 bases). The CDR3 is made up of 14 amino acids. The germline CDR1 and CDR2 sequences are MDHEN and SYDVKM. V lost 5 bases to trimming and J lost 0 bases, with 9 bases between them. CDR3 nucleotide sequence: TGTGCCAGCAGTCACGGGACTAGCACAGATACGCAGTATTTT. This sequence encodes CASSHGTSTDTQYF.

The chain joins TRBV27 to TRBJ2-7; D is possibly TRBD1 (5 bases). This CDR3 spans 15 amino acids. Trimming shortened V by 5 bases and J by 1 base, and 15 bases separated the two germline ends. Per the germline V gene, CDR1 is MNHEY and CDR2 is SMNVEV (reference sequence). CDR3 DNA: TGTGCCAGCAGTAGCAGAGTACAGGCTTCCTACGAGCAGTACTTC. Amino acid sequence: CASSSRVQASYEQYF.

V is TRBV10-1 and J is TRBJ2-3, with D perhaps TRBD1 or TRBD2 (5 bases each). The CDR3 covers 14 residues. Germline V lookup: CDR1 WNHNN, CDR2 SYGVQD (reference sequence). Trimming removed 6 bases from V and 0 bases from J, with 10 bases in between. This chain's CDR3 is CASRSGPSTDTQYF. The CDR3 DNA is TGCGCCAGCAGGTCGGGACCTAGCACAGATACGCAGTATTTT.

As to this clonotype: A much larger clone lies one base from this, so it may be a read error. The chain recombines TRBV6-6 with TRBJ2-2; 10 bases map to TRBD2. CDR1 and CDR2 (germline): MNHNY, SVGAGI (reference sequence). The CDR3 is 19 amino acids. This CDR3 is CVSTNSRISGGPNTGELFF. In DNA, the CDR3 is TGTGTCAGCACCAATTCAAGGATTAGCGGGGGGCCGAACACCGGGGAGCTGTTTTTT.